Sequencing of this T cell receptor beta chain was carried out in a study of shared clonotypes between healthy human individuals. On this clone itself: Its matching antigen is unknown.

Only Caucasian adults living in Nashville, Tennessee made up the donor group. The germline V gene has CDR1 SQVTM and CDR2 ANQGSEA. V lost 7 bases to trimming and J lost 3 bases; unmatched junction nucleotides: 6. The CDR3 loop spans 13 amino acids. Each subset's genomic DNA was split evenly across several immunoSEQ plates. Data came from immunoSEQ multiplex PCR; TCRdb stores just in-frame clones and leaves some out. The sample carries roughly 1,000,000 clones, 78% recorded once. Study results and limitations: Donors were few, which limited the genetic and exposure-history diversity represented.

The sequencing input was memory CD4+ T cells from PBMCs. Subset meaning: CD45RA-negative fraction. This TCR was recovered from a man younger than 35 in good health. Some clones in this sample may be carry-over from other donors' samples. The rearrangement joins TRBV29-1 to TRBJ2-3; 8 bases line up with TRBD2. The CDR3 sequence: CSGGASGTDTQYF. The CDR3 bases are TGCAGCGGGGGGGCTAGCGGGACAGATACGCAGTATTTT.